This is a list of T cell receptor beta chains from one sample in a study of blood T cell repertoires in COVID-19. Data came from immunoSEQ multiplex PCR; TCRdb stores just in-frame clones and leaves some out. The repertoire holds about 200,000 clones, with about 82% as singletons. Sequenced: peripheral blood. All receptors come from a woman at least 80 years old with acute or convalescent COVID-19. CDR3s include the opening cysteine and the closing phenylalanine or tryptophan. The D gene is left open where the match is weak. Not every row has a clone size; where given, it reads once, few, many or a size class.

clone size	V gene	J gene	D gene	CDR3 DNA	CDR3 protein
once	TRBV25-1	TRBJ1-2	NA	TGTGCCAGCAGTACAGGGCGAAACTATGGCTACACCTTC	CASSTGRNYGYTF
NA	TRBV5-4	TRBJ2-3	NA	TGTGCCAGCAGCTCCAAACAGGGTGGCACAGATACGCAGTATTTT	CASSSKQGGTDTQYF
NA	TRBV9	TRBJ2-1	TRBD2	TGTGCCAGCAGCGTAGGGTTAGCGGGGAGCTCCTACAATGAGCAGTTCTTC	CASSVGLAGSSYNEQFF
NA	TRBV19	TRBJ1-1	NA	TGTGTTTCGATCCAAACAGCCTTGAACACTGAAGCTTTCTTT	CVSIQTALNTEAFF
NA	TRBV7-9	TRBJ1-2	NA	TGTGCCAGCAGCGATCCCGGGATAATTAACTATGGCTACACCTTC	CASSDPGIINYGYTF
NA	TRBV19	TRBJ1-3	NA	TGTGCCAGTAGTGAGACATCGGGACTCTCTGGAAACACCATATATTTT	CASSETSGLSGNTIYF
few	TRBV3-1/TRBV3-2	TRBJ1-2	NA	TGTGCCAGCAGCCAAGTTTTGCAGCGTGGCTACACCTTC	CASSQVLQRGYTF
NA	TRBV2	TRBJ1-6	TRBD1	TGTGCCAGCAGCGTGGGACAGGGGGGAAATAATTCACCCCTCCACTTT	CASSVGQGGNNSPLHF
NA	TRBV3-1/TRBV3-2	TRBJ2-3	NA	TGTGCCAGCAGCCGCAGCCGGGGGATGACAGATACGCAGTATTTT	CASSRSRGMTDTQYF
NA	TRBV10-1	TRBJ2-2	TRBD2	TGCGCCAGCAGTCGGACCGGGACTATGGGGACCGGGGAGCTGTTTTTT	CASSRTGTMGTGELFF
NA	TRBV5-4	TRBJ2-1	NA	TGTGCCAGCAGCTTGCCCCAAATATGGGGAGGACCCGAAGAGCAGTTCTTC	CASSLPQIWGGPEEQFF
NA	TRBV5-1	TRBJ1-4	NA	TGCGCCAGCAGCTTTAACTCCAATGAAAAACTGTTTTTT	CASSFNSNEKLFF
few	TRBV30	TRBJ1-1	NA	TGTGCCTGGAGTGTGCCCCCTACGGGCACTGAAGCTTTCTTT	CAWSVPPTGTEAFF
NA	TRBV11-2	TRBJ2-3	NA	TGTGCCAGCAGCTTAGAGGCCCGCGGGAATACGCAGTATTTT	CASSLEARGNTQYF
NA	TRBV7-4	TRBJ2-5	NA	TGTGCCATTCCACCCTCCGTCCCGCTAGCGACTCAAGAGACCCAGTACTTC	CAIPPSVPLATQETQYF
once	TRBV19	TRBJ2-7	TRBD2	TGTGCCAGTCAAGGACTAGCGGGAGGGGAGTACTTC	CASQGLAGGEYF
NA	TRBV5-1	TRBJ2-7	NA	TGCGCCAGCAGCTTGGAAATAGATATCGAGCAGTACTTC	CASSLEIDIEQYF
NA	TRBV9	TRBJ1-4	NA	TGTGCCAGCAGCATCGGAAAACTGTTTTTT	CASSIGKLFF